A single sample gave rise to the 13 T cell receptor beta chains below, sequenced in a study of blood T cell repertoires in COVID-19. Repertoires were generated with immunoSEQ multiplex PCR, while TCRdb's copy carries only in-frame clones and drops some. The table records about 270,000 clones, approximately 85% of them present only once. The sequenced material came from peripheral blood. Receptors were obtained from a woman between 65 and 79 years old with acute or convalescent COVID-19.

The V and J genes are TRBV5-1 and TRBJ1-4; tentatively, D is TRBD1 (5 bases). The germline V and J ends were trimmed by 4 bases and 10 bases, with 17 bases remaining between them. CDR3 size: 14 residues. CDR1 and CDR2 from the germline V gene are SGHRS and YFSETQ. CDR3: CASSPGPGEGKLFF. CDR3 DNA sequence: TGCGCCAGCAGCCCGGGCCCGGGGGAGGGAAAACTGTTTTTT.

V usage is TRBV7-6 and J usage is TRBJ1-1; 9 bases are shared with TRBD1. This CDR3 contains 16 residues. Germline V gives CDR1 SGHVS, CDR2 FNYEAQ. With 4 bases clipped from V and 7 bases from J, the junction kept 13 bases outside the gene matches. The CDR3 coding sequence is TGTGCCAGCAGCTCCAGACGAATACAGGGGGCTGATGAAGCTTTCTTT. This translates into CASSSRRIQGADEAFF.

This clone has more than one count but fewer than ten. V gene TRBV7-9 combines with J gene TRBJ2-3, with 7 positions matching TRBD1. Trimming cost V 5 bases and J 7 bases; bases outside gene matches: 9. Per germline, CDR1 SEHNR and CDR2 FQNEAQ (reference sequence). The length of the CDR3 is 14 residues. The CDR3 DNA follows: TGTGCCAGCAGCCTACAGGGGTTGGGTCATACGCAGTATTTT. It yields the protein CASSLQGLGHTQYF. Using reference TRBV7-9 and TRBJ2-3 for the parts outside the CDR3, the full variable domain is DTGVSQNPRHKITKRGQNVTFRCDPISEHNRLYWYRQTLGQGPEFLTYFQNEAQLEKSRLLSDRFSAERPKGSFSTLEIQRTEQGDSAMYLCASSLQGLGHTQYFGPGTRLTVL.

Written as DNA, the CDR3 is TGTGCCAGCAGTTACGGGGGAGGAGAGACCCAGTACTTC. Protein product: CASSYGGGETQYF. V gene TRBV6-6 combines with J gene TRBJ2-5; D is perhaps TRBD2 (6 bases). CDR1 is MNHNY, CDR2 SVGAGI, per germline (reference sequence). V was clipped by 2 bases and J by 4 bases, with 8 bases between them. This CDR3 has 13 amino acids.

As to this clone: In the same sample, other DNA sequences code for this CDR3. The chain uses TRBV18 and TRBJ2-7, with 9 bases identical to TRBD1. V was pared by 6 bases and J by 3 bases, with 3 bases of the junction left unmatched. This CDR3 contains 13 residues. Germline loops: CDR1 KGHSH, CDR2 LQKENI. The CDR3 here is CASSPTGGYEQYF. The CDR3 bases are TGTGCCAGCTCCCCGACAGGGGGCTACGAGCAGTACTTC. The entire variable domain, with the rest obtained from reference TRBV18 and TRBJ2-7, is as follows: NAGVMQNPRHLVRRRGQEARLRCSPMKGHSHVYWYRQLPEEGLKFMVYLQKENIIDESGMPKERFSAEFPKEGPSILRIQQVVRGDSAAYFCASSPTGGYEQYFGPGTRLTVT.

J is TRBJ1-6 and V is TRBV5-1; 7 bases are shared with TRBD1. Germline CDR1 reads SGHRS; CDR2 reads YFSETQ. This CDR3 is 14 amino acids long. Unmatched junction bases numbered 4, after V lost 3 bases and J lost 7 bases. This CDR3 is CASSWGTENSPLHF. The CDR3 DNA reads TGCGCCAGCAGCTGGGGGACAGAGAATTCACCCCTCCACTTT.

This clone has a single count. V and J are TRBV5-1 and TRBJ2-5, with D unclear. V lost 2 bases and J lost 0, with 11 bases in between. The CDR3 length is 15 residues. Looked up from germline, CDR1 is SGHRS and CDR2 is YFSETQ. The CDR3 sequence: CASSFYTVNQETQYF. The DNA for the CDR3 is TGCGCCAGCAGCTTCTACACAGTTAACCAAGAGACCCAGTACTTC.

The chain recombines TRBV20-1 with TRBJ1-1; D not resolved. The CDR3 length is 11 residues. V was cut by 3 bases and J by 3 bases, with 5 bases left in between. Germline V gene sequence: CDR1 DFQATT, CDR2 SNEGSKA (reference sequence). The CDR3 bases are TGCAGTGCTAGCCTCCACACTGAAGCTTTCTTT. This sequence encodes CSASLHTEAFF.

The rearrangement joins TRBV6-5 to TRBJ2-7; D gene ambiguous. V gave up 3 bases and J gave up 5 bases, with 5 bases separating them. The germline gives CDR1 MNHEY, CDR2 SVGAGI. This CDR3 spans 11 amino acids. The CDR3 loop reads CASSYYNEQYF. Here the CDR3 DNA reads TGTGCCAGCAGTTATTATAACGAGCAGTACTTC.

The CDR3: CASSLSPLNQPQHF. CDR3 sequence (DNA): TGTGCCAGCAGTTTATCCCCGCTAAATCAGCCCCAGCATTTT. V gene TRBV28 combines with J gene TRBJ1-5; D not resolved. The CDR3 consists of 14 residues. Looked up from germline, CDR1 is MDHEN and CDR2 is SYDVKM. V gave up 1 base and J gave up 4 bases, with 8 bases separating them. Full variable domain (remainder filled in from reference TRBV28 and TRBJ1-5): DVKVTQSSRYLVKRTGEKVFLECVQDMDHENMFWYRQDPGLGLRLIYFSYDVKMKEKGDIPEGYSVSREKKERFSLILESASTNQTSMYLCASSLSPLNQPQHFGDGTRLSIL.

The chain joins TRBV5-4 to TRBJ2-7; tentatively, D is TRBD1 (8 bases). CDR3 size: 14 residues. The V end was cut by 2 bases, the J end by 9 bases, with 18 bases between. Per germline, CDR1 SGHNT and CDR2 YYREEE (reference sequence). The CDR3 spells CASSFGQGQRGQYF. Written as DNA, the CDR3 is TGTGCCAGCAGCTTTGGACAGGGACAGCGGGGGCAGTACTTC.

The chain is built from TRBV21-1 and TRBJ1-1; the tabulated D call, TRBD1, remains unverified against the DNA. TRBV21-1 represents a pseudogene. CDR3 length: 12 residues. Here the CDR3 DNA reads TGTGCCAGCAGCAAATCCCCATCCGAAGCTTTCTTT. This codes for CASSKSPSEAFF.

This sequence joins TRBV5-5 and TRBJ2-6, with D perhaps TRBD1 (5 bases). Trimming removed 5 bases from V and 0 bases from J, with 6 bases in between. Germline values: CDR1 SGHKS, CDR2 YYEKEE (reference sequence). This CDR3 contains 14 residues. The DNA for the CDR3 is TGTGCCAGCAGAAGGGGCTCTGGGGCCAACGTCCTGACTTTC. Its protein is CASRRGSGANVLTF.